These 20 T cell receptor beta chains were sequenced from one sample in a study of T-cell reconstitution after alpha-beta-depleted transplantation in children. TCRbeta library construction was performed incorporating unique molecular identifiers. TCRdb itself ran the PCR reads through MiXCR, one entry per CDR3 protein. The table has about 360,000 distinct CDR3 sequences, about 14% seen once. The sequenced sample was PBMCs, obtained from the stem cell graft. The receptors here all came from a human donor who donated a stem cell graft to a child with Fanconi anemia.

This clonotype has a count of ten or more. This sequence joins TRBV5-1 and TRBJ2-6; D is unclear. CDR1 and CDR2 from the germline V gene are SGHRS and YFSETQ. The CDR3 length is 15 residues. Trimming shortened V by 0 bases and J by 2 bases, and 6 bases separated the two germline ends. The CDR3 spells CASSLDNPGANVLTF. Written as DNA, the CDR3 is TGCGCCAGCAGCTTGGATAACCCTGGGGCCAACGTCCTGACTTTC.

The rearrangement uses TRBV6-5 and TRBJ2-6; 7 positions agree with TRBD1. V lost 1 base, J lost 4 bases, and 4 bases stayed unmatched. Looked up from germline, CDR1 is MNHEY and CDR2 is SVGAGI. The CDR3 length is 16 residues. CDR3 residues: CASSYYQGDGANVLTF. The DNA for the CDR3 is TGTGCCAGCAGTTACTACCAGGGGGACGGGGCCAACGTCCTGACTTTC.

V and J are TRBV7-9 and TRBJ2-2, with D perhaps matching TRBD2 (6 bases). Germline loops: CDR1 SEHNR, CDR2 FQNEAQ (reference sequence). Trimming left V 5 bases short and J 4 bases short, with 14 bases between. This CDR3 region has 15 residues. CDR3 in amino acids: CASSPPEGRTGELFF. The CDR3 DNA reads as TGTGCCAGCAGCCCCCCGGAGGGCCGCACCGGGGAGCTGTTTTTT.

This clonotype was counted ten times or more. The rearrangement links TRBV12-3 or TRBV12-4 to TRBJ2-3; no clear D. The V gene lost 0 bases and the J gene lost 0 bases, with 4 bases spanning the gap. This CDR3 comprises 14 residues. The CDR3 nucleotides read TGTGCCAGCAGTTTAGCGCTGAGCACAGATACGCAGTATTTT. As protein: CASSLALSTDTQYF.

V usage is TRBV20-1 and J usage is TRBJ2-7; D perhaps matches TRBD2 (6 bases). With 6 bases removed from V and 0 bases from J, the gap between germline ends came to 24 bases. The CDR3 spans 17 residues. The germline V gene has CDR1 DFQATT and CDR2 SNEGSKA (reference sequence). CDR3 coding DNA: TGCAGTGCCCCGATAACCCAAACTAGCCGGAGCTCCTACGAGCAGTACTTC. It encodes CSAPITQTSRSSYEQYF.

This clonotype was detected many times. This chain joins TRBV29-1 and TRBJ1-3; no clear D gene. V was shortened by 6 bases and J by 3 bases, with 6 bases between the two germline ends. The CDR3 extends over 11 amino acids. Germline V gene lookup returns CDR1 SQVTM and CDR2 ANQGSEA. CDR3 bases: TGCAGCGTCCTCGTTGGAAACACCATATATTTT. Translation gives CSVLVGNTIYF.

The chain carries TRBV20-1 and TRBJ1-1, with unresolved D. The CDR3 has 11 residues. The V end was cut by 7 bases, the J end by 10 bases, with 16 bases between. In germline, CDR1 is DFQATT, CDR2 SNEGSKA (reference sequence). Here the CDR3 DNA reads TGCAGTGTAGGCGGGAAAAGAAGAGCTTTCTTT. Translated, it gives CSVGGKRRAFF.

DNA for the CDR3: TGTGCCAGCAGCAGGGGGGGACAGTACAATGAGCAGTTCTTC. This gives the protein CASSRGGQYNEQFF. The gene calls are TRBV5-5 and TRBJ2-1; D might be TRBD1 or TRBD2, each matching 7 bases. V was cut by 4 bases and J by 4 bases, with 12 bases left in between. Germline CDR1 reads SGHKS; CDR2 reads YYEKEE (reference sequence). The CDR3 spans 14 residues.

This clonotype was recorded at least ten times. The chain employs TRBV4-2 and TRBJ1-2; possibly TRBD1 for D (5 bases). The CDR3 covers 15 residues. Germline loops: CDR1 LGHNA, CDR2 YNFKEQ. V was cut by 0 bases and J by 4 bases, with 12 bases left in between. The CDR3, as DNA: TGTGCCAGCAGCCAAGATCCCAGGGATGGCTATGGCTACACCTTC. Translated, it gives CASSQDPRDGYGYTF.

This clonotype was picked up a small number of times. CDR3 DNA sequence: TGTGCCACCAGTGACTTCAGGGCAGGGGAGACCCAGTACTTC. Translation gives CATSDFRAGETQYF. The chain combines TRBV24-1 with TRBJ2-5, with D tentatively TRBD1 (5 bases). Germline values: CDR1 KGHDR, CDR2 SFDVKD. V shed 4 bases and J shed 5 bases, with 13 bases lying between them. CDR3 length: 14 amino acids.

There are many counts of this clonotype. This chain uses TRBV7-2 with TRBJ1-1; the D gene is possibly TRBD1 (6 bases). V lost 3 bases, J lost 1 base, and 12 bases lay in between. Germline CDR1 is SGHTA and CDR2 is FQGNSA. This CDR3 is built from 15 residues. The CDR3: CASSLQRGQNTEAFF. The CDR3, as DNA: TGTGCCAGCAGCTTGCAAAGGGGACAGAACACTGAAGCTTTCTTT. The full variable domain, its missing parts supplied by reference TRBV7-2 and TRBJ1-1, is GAGVSQSPSNKVTEKGKDVELRCDPISGHTALYWYRQSLGQGLEFLIYFQGNSAPDKSGLPSDRFSAERTGGSVSTLTIQRTQQEDSAVYLCASSLQRGQNTEAFFGQGTRLTVV.

The chain combines TRBV6-5 with TRBJ2-1; D might be TRBD2 (5 bases). In germline, CDR1 is MNHEY, CDR2 SVGAGI. Trimming shortened V by 0 bases and J by 6 bases, and 18 bases separated the two germline ends. This CDR3 region has 17 residues. The CDR3: CASSYSVGSKLVNEQFF. The DNA for the CDR3 is TGTGCCAGCAGTTACTCGGTGGGGAGCAAGTTGGTCAATGAGCAGTTCTTC.

This clonotype was seen only a few times. In DNA form, the CDR3 reads TGTGCCAGCAGCTTAAGAGGGACGGAGACCCAGTACTTC. This translates into CASSLRGTETQYF. The chain combines TRBV7-3 with TRBJ2-5; the D call may be TRBD1 or TRBD2 (5 bases each). Trimming left V 1 base short and J 5 bases short, with 8 bases between. CDR1 is SGHTA and CDR2 is FQGTGA in the germline V gene. The CDR3 consists of 13 residues.

V usage is TRBV18 and J usage is TRBJ2-1; 8 bases map to TRBD1. Losses at the gene ends were 2 bases for V and 8 bases for J; bases not matched to a gene: 5. The length of the CDR3 is 14 residues. Germline lookup yields CDR1 KGHSH and CDR2 LQKENI. The DNA for the CDR3 is TGTGCCAGCTCACCATCACAGGGGGAGGATGAGCAGTTCTTC. Translation gives CASSPSQGEDEQFF.

This clonotype was observed many times. The gene calls are TRBV12-3 or TRBV12-4 and TRBJ1-1, with 11 bases lining up with TRBD1. CDR3 length: 16 amino acids. V lost 5 bases, J lost 5 bases, and 10 bases stayed unmatched. CDR3 coding DNA: TGTGCCAGCAGTGCCGGGACAGGGGGGATTAAGACTGAAGCTTTCTTT. This translates into CASSAGTGGIKTEAFF.

This clonotype was detected a few times. The chain recombines TRBV7-2 with TRBJ2-5; 10 positions agree with TRBD2. The CDR3 runs to 16 residues. Trimming removed 2 bases from V and 0 bases from J; junction bases left unmatched: 3. Germline CDR1 reads SGHTA; CDR2 reads FQGNSA. The CDR3 loop reads CASSLFSGGYQETQYF. CDR3 DNA: TGTGCCAGCAGCTTATTTAGCGGGGGGTACCAAGAGACCCAGTACTTC.

This clonotype was counted only a few times. This rearrangement joins TRBV5-1 to TRBJ1-1; D possibly corresponds to TRBD1 (5 bases). Germline loops: CDR1 SGHRS, CDR2 YFSETQ. The length of the CDR3 is 14 residues. V was pared by 5 bases and J by 1 base, with 12 bases between. In nucleotides, the CDR3 is TGCGCCAGCAGTTCGACCACAGGGAACACTGAAGCTTTCTTT. This gives the protein CASSSTTGNTEAFF.

This rearrangement joins TRBV30 to TRBJ2-5; D remains ambiguous. V was clipped by 0 bases and J by 5 bases, with 10 bases between them. This CDR3 has 13 residues. Germline assignment: CDR1 GTSNPN and CDR2 SVGIG (reference sequence). Written as DNA, the CDR3 is TGTGCCTGGAGTGTTGGGGTGTTGGAGACCCAGTACTTC. Protein product: CAWSVGVLETQYF.

DNA for the CDR3: TGCGCCAGCAGCTTGGATCTTAAAGACTATGGCTACACCTTC. This codes for CASSLDLKDYGYTF. The rearrangement uses TRBV5-1 and TRBJ1-2; D is ambiguous. V was shortened by 0 bases and J by 3 bases, with 9 bases between the two germline ends. The CDR3 runs 14 residues. From germline, CDR1 is SGHRS and CDR2 YFSETQ.

This clonotype was seen repeatedly, ten times or more. V and J are TRBV5-1 and TRBJ2-1, with D maybe TRBD2 (5 bases). Trimming shortened V by 2 bases and J by 5 bases, and 11 bases separated the two germline ends. The CDR3 runs 14 residues. The germline V gene has CDR1 SGHRS and CDR2 YFSETQ. The CDR3 DNA reads as TGCGCCAGCAGCTTTTTTGGGAGCGACAATGAGCAGTTCTTC. This encodes CASSFFGSDNEQFF.